The clone carrying this T cell receptor (beta chain) was seen just once. The ends were cut back, 1 base at V and 4 bases at J, with 10 bases in the middle. The CDR3 has 14 residues. Germline CDR1 and CDR2: LNHDA and SQIVND (reference sequence). This sample is part of a study of T cell changes during pregnancy in multiple sclerosis. This table comes from immunoSEQ multiplex PCR, and its TCRdb copy is limited to in-frame clones, with some not included. Of tens of thousands of clones in the sample, approximately 95% were seen once. This sample comprised peripheral blood, obtained in the second trimester of pregnancy. V gene TRBV19 combines with J gene TRBJ2-5; D unclear. This receptor was taken from a female donor in good health, enrolled as a control in a pregnancy study. Here the CDR3 DNA reads TGTGCCAGTAGTATAGGCTTCTCCGGAGAGACCCAGTACTTC. Translating gives CASSIGFSGETQYF.